These 30 T cell receptor beta chains share one sample of origin, sequenced in a study of siplizumab effects on memory and regulatory T cells (dated by TCRdb to between 2017 and 2020). The library came from the immunoSEQ multiplex PCR assay. TCRdb provides this immuneACCESS table in a form limited to in-frame rearrangements. Some clones are lacking; in checked studies, under half of them reflect an unresolved V gene, and why the rest are absent is not known. The sample contains fewer than 85,000 clones, 95% of them found a single time. The biggest ten clones account for around a sixth of the sample. The sequencing sample was made of CD8+ T cells sorted from blood. The source is a human donor in good health.

The V and J genes are TRBV19 and TRBJ1-2; a possible D gene is TRBD1 (5 bases). V lost 4 bases and J lost 4, with 10 bases in between. The CDR3 is made up of 13 amino acids. Germline CDR1 LNHDA, CDR2 SQIVND (reference sequence). CDR3 bases: TGTGCCAGTAGTACGGGACGTGTCTATGGCTACACCTTC. Amino acid sequence: CASSTGRVYGYTF.

V is TRBV12-2 and J is TRBJ2-1; TRBD2 reflects the table's D call only, with no check against the DNA. TRBV12-2 constitutes a pseudogene. This CDR3 has 16 residues. CDR3 nucleotide sequence: TGTGCAAGTCGCTTAGGACGCGGAGGGCCGTACAATGAGCAGTTCTTC. Protein: CASRLGRGGPYNEQFF.

The CDR3 is CSVVPGLGETQYF. The CDR3 DNA sequence: TGCAGCGTTGTACCCGGGCTGGGGGAGACCCAGTACTTC. The rearrangement links TRBV29-1 to TRBJ2-5, with D unclear. The V end was cut by 4 bases, the J end by 5 bases, with 14 bases between. This CDR3 spans 13 amino acids. Germline V CDR1 and CDR2: SQVTM, ANQGSEA.

This clone has a single count. The chain joins TRBV2 to TRBJ2-1, with 8 nucleotides matching TRBD2. This CDR3 spans 16 amino acids. CDR1 is SNHLY and CDR2 is FYNNEI in the germline V gene. Germline trimming cut 0 bases from V and 7 bases from J; bases unmatched to any gene: 8. As DNA, the CDR3 is TGTGCCAGCAGTGAAGCAACGGGAGGGCCGGGGAATGAGCAGTTCTTC. This encodes CASSEATGGPGNEQFF.

This clone has only one observation. This chain connects TRBV4-1 to TRBJ2-1; D remains unclear. This CDR3 has 12 amino acids. V was pared by 4 bases and J by 7 bases, with 8 bases between. Per the germline V gene, CDR1 is MGHRA and CDR2 is YSYEKL. Here the CDR3 DNA reads TGCGCCAGCAGCCCCAGGCTGAATGAGCAGTTCTTC. As protein: CASSPRLNEQFF.

The chain carries TRBV2 and TRBJ1-5; D uncertain. The CDR3 totals 13 residues. V shed 3 bases and J shed 4 bases, with 7 bases lying between them. Germline lookup yields CDR1 SNHLY and CDR2 FYNNEI. Here the CDR3 reads CASSDSRNQPQHF. CDR3 nucleotides: TGTGCCAGCAGTGATTCCAGAAATCAGCCCCAGCATTTT.

CDR3 bases: TGCGCCAGCAGCAAGGGACTAGCGGGAGGGCCGTGGGACAATGAGCAGTTCTTC. This encodes CASSKGLAGGPWDNEQFF. The rearrangement links TRBV5-1 to TRBJ2-1; 16 bases line up with TRBD2. The germline CDR1 and CDR2 sequences are SGHRS and YFSETQ. The CDR3 has 18 amino acids. Trimming took 4 bases from V and 5 from J; bases not matched to a gene: 9.

The CDR3: CASTGARDSYEQYF. CDR3 DNA sequence: TGTGCCAGCACCGGGGCTAGGGACTCCTACGAGCAGTACTTC. V usage is TRBV7-9 and J usage is TRBJ2-7, with D perhaps given as TRBD1 or TRBD2 (5 bases each). The germline V gene encodes CDR1 SEHNR and CDR2 FQNEAQ (reference sequence). The germline V and J ends were trimmed by 7 bases and 0 bases, with 13 bases remaining between them. The CDR3 contains 14 residues.

The rearrangement uses TRBV7-8 and TRBJ2-3, with no clear D. The ends were cut back, 7 bases at V and 1 base at J, with 12 bases in the middle. CDR3 length equals 14 residues. From germline, CDR1 is SGHVS and CDR2 FQNEAQ. For the CDR3, the DNA is TGTGCCAGCAACAGAGAGTGGGGCACAGATACGCAGTATTTT. This translates into CASNREWGTDTQYF.

The rearrangement uses TRBV4-1 and TRBJ2-7, with 7 bases lining up with TRBD1. This CDR3 is built from 14 residues. The V gene's germline CDR1 is MGHRA and CDR2 YSYEKL. Losses at the gene ends were 8 bases for V and 2 bases for J; bases not matched to a gene: 9. The CDR3 coding sequence is TGCGCCAGCGGAAAAGGGCAGGGGGCCTACGAGCAGTACTTC. Encoded protein: CASGKGQGAYEQYF.

The chain's CDR3 is CASSWGVDNEQFF. The CDR3 bases are TGTGCCAGCAGTTGGGGGGTGGACAATGAGCAGTTCTTC. The rearrangement joins TRBV25-1 to TRBJ2-1; a possible D gene is TRBD2 (6 bases). The V end lost 5 bases, the J end lost 5 bases, and 10 bases lay between the germline ends. The CDR3 spans 13 residues. Germline V lookup: CDR1 MGHDK, CDR2 SYGVNS.

The chain couples TRBV2 to TRBJ1-2; possible D gene TRBD1, 5 bases. Looked up from germline, CDR1 is SNHLY and CDR2 is FYNNEI. CDR3 length: 13 residues. Trimming removed 8 bases from V and 6 bases from J, with 16 bases in between. The CDR3 here is CASSAVGGDGYTF. The CDR3 nucleotides are TGTGCCAGCTCCGCGGTTGGGGGAGATGGCTACACCTTC.

The table lists this clone with a count of one. The chain recombines TRBV11-3 with TRBJ2-7; tentatively, D is TRBD1 or TRBD2 (5 bases each). Germline CDR1 reads SGHNT; CDR2 reads YENEEA. The CDR3 runs to 14 residues. Trimming shortened V by 5 bases and J by 5 bases, and 16 bases separated the two germline ends. The CDR3 DNA sequence: TGTGCCAGCAGCCCAAGAGGGACGGCGCACGAGCAGTACTTC. Protein product: CASSPRGTAHEQYF.

This clone was detected only once. The chain combines TRBV5-1 with TRBJ2-1, with TRBD2 identical over 7 bases. After removal of 1 base from V and 8 bases from J, the junction contained 6 bases not matched to a gene. Germline V gene lookup returns CDR1 SGHRS and CDR2 YFSETQ. The CDR3 is made up of 14 amino acids. The CDR3 DNA reads TGCGCCAGCAGCTTGTTCCGGGAGGTCGATGAGCAGTTCTTC. Its protein product is CASSLFREVDEQFF.

The J gene is TRBJ1-1, the V gene TRBV18; D is perhaps TRBD1 (5 bases). CDR1 is KGHSH and CDR2 is LQKENI in the germline V gene. The CDR3 spans 13 residues. V gave up 4 bases and J gave up 2 bases, with 8 bases separating them. The CDR3, as DNA: TGTGCCAGCTCACAGCAGGGAAACACTGAAGCTTTCTTT. It specifies CASSQQGNTEAFF.

The V gene is TRBV2, the J gene TRBJ2-3; tentatively, D is TRBD2 (5 bases). The germline gives CDR1 SNHLY, CDR2 FYNNEI. This CDR3 is 14 amino acids long. Trimming pared 1 base from V and 5 bases from J, leaving 10 bases between. Written as DNA, the CDR3 is TGTGCCAGCAGTGAAGTTTTAGGGAGAGATACGCAGTATTTT. It is translated as CASSEVLGRDTQYF.

This clone was observed a handful of times. The genes are TRBV4-1 and TRBJ2-3; TRBD2 aligns across 8 bases. The CDR3 spans 14 residues. In germline, CDR1 is MGHRA, CDR2 YSYEKL. V was clipped by 4 bases and J by 6 bases; unmatched bases: 6. The CDR3 spells CASSLAGGGDTQYF. The CDR3 region has the DNA TGCGCCAGCAGCCTGGCGGGAGGAGGGGATACGCAGTATTTT.

The J gene is TRBJ2-7, the V gene TRBV5-6; the D gene is possibly TRBD2 (6 bases). CDR1 is SGHDT and CDR2 is YYEEEE in the germline V gene. This CDR3 has 14 amino acids. The V end was cut by 0 bases, the J end by 4 bases, with 11 bases between. CDR3 sequence: CASSLGSGEYEQYF. The CDR3 bases are TGTGCCAGCAGCTTGGGTTCGGGAGAGTACGAGCAGTACTTC.

V and J are TRBV9 and TRBJ1-2; unclear D gene. This CDR3 comprises 17 residues. CDR1 is SGDLS and CDR2 is YYNGEE in the germline V gene. Trimming removed 0 bases at V and 0 bases at J, with 15 bases between. Here the CDR3 DNA reads TGTGCCAGCAGCGTAGTTGGCAACCAACCTACTAACTATGGCTACACCTTC. The encoded protein is CASSVVGNQPTNYGYTF.

The chain recombines TRBV4-1 with TRBJ1-5; tentatively, D is TRBD1 (6 bases). CDR1 is MGHRA, CDR2 YSYEKL, per germline. Trimming removed 3 bases from V and 1 base from J, with 16 bases in between. The CDR3 spans 17 residues. The CDR3 spells CASSQETRGGSNQPQHF. The CDR3 DNA reads TGCGCCAGCAGCCAGGAAACCAGGGGTGGGAGCAATCAGCCCCAGCATTTT.

The CDR3 nucleotides read TGTGCCAGCAGCGCCAGCCCCGACCAGGGGGAGACCCAGTACTTC. This gives the protein CASSASPDQGETQYF. The rearrangement joins TRBV7-8 to TRBJ2-5; TRBD1 might be the D (6 bases). From germline, CDR1 is SGHVS and CDR2 FQNEAQ. The length of the CDR3 is 15 residues. Deletions cut 5 bases from V and 5 bases from J, with 18 bases between. The whole variable domain, filled in from reference TRBV7-8 and TRBJ2-5, reads GAGVSQSPRYKVAKRGQDVALRCDPISGHVSLFWYQQALGQGPEFLTYFQNEAQLDKSGLPSDRFFAERPEGSVSTLKIQRTQQEDSAVYLCASSASPDQGETQYFGPGTRLLVL.

J is TRBJ2-5 and V is TRBV5-1; D unresolved. CDR3 length: 14 residues. The germline V gene encodes CDR1 SGHRS and CDR2 YFSETQ. Trimming took 0 bases from V and 2 from J, leaving 8 bases between them. CDR3 region: CASSLVGIQETQYF. Here the CDR3 DNA reads TGCGCCAGCAGCTTGGTCGGCATTCAAGAGACCCAGTACTTC.

This clone qualifies as medium-sized (0.01 to 0.1%). The genes are TRBV2 and TRBJ1-5, with 10 bases aligning to TRBD1. CDR3 length equals 15 residues. Trimming cost V 8 bases and J 2 bases; bases outside gene matches: 6. Germline V lookup: CDR1 SNHLY, CDR2 FYNNEI. CDR3 loop: CASSPGTGGNQPQHF. CDR3 DNA: TGTGCCAGCTCGCCCGGGACAGGGGGCAATCAGCCCCAGCATTTT.

The chain links TRBV6-1 to TRBJ2-7, with 9 nucleotides matching TRBD1. This CDR3 has 12 residues. V lost 9 bases, J lost 5 bases, and 5 bases stayed unmatched. Germline V gene sequence: CDR1 MNHNS, CDR2 SASEGT. The CDR3 region has the DNA TGTGCCAGTGGGGACAGGGAACACGAGCAGTACTTC. Protein sequence: CASGDREHEQYF.

This chain connects TRBV19 to TRBJ2-2; D is uncertain. V dropped 1 base and J dropped 4 bases, with 4 bases sitting between them. Germline loops: CDR1 LNHDA, CDR2 SQIVND (reference sequence). This CDR3 contains 13 residues. CDR3 protein: CASSIGVTGELFF. The CDR3 coding sequence is TGTGCCAGTAGTATAGGAGTCACCGGGGAGCTGTTTTTT.

This chain joins TRBV28 and TRBJ2-1; the D gene is possibly TRBD2 (5 bases). The germline CDR1 and CDR2 sequences are MDHEN and SYDVKM. V gave up 11 bases and J gave up 4 bases, with 12 bases separating them. This CDR3 is built from 12 residues. CDR3 bases: TGTGCCTTCCCCGGGGATTACAATGAGCAGTTCTTC. Residues: CAFPGDYNEQFF.

This chain joins TRBV13 and TRBJ2-1; D possibly corresponds to TRBD2 (5 bases). CDR1 and CDR2 from the germline V gene are PRHDT and FYEKMQ (reference sequence). V gave up 1 base and J gave up 12 bases, with 16 bases separating them. The CDR3 has 14 amino acids. The CDR3 loop reads CASSLVSGSPGQFF. The CDR3, as DNA: TGTGCCAGCAGCTTAGTTTCGGGGTCCCCTGGGCAGTTCTTC.

This clone was recorded once. This rearrangement joins TRBV28 to TRBJ2-3; D is uncertain. The CDR3 length is 13 residues. Germline assignment: CDR1 MDHEN and CDR2 SYDVKM. Trimming stripped 5 bases from V and 4 bases from J, with 10 bases between. This CDR3 is CASSPRMSDTQYF. CDR3 nucleotides: TGTGCCAGCAGTCCACGTATGTCAGATACGCAGTATTTT.

The chain has TRBV9 and TRBJ1-6, with a weak D call TRBD1 (6 bases). Trimming removed 0 bases at V and 9 bases at J, with 10 bases between. This CDR3 has 14 amino acids. Germline CDR1 reads SGDLS; CDR2 reads YYNGEE. The CDR3 protein is CASSVGDTGSPLHF. In DNA form, the CDR3 reads TGTGCCAGCAGCGTAGGGGACACAGGTTCACCCCTCCACTTT.

The genes are TRBV6-5 and TRBJ1-5; D might be TRBD1 (5 bases). V lost 5 bases, J lost 6 bases, and 14 bases lay in between. The CDR3 is 14 residues long. Per germline, CDR1 MNHEY and CDR2 SVGAGI. The CDR3 loop is CASSEVPGSQPQHF. DNA of the CDR3: TGTGCCAGCAGTGAAGTCCCAGGGAGTCAGCCCCAGCATTTT.